The 30 T cell receptor beta chains listed next were all sequenced from one sample in a study of neurological immune-mediated disorders. TCRdb itself ran the 5' RACE reads through MiXCR, one entry per CDR3 protein. The sample lists 25,000 or so distinct CDR3 sequences, roughly an eighth occurring once. Specimen: PBMCs. The receptor source for this set is a man in his sixties in good health.

As regards this clonotype: A much larger clone differs by one base, so this may be a read error. The J gene is TRBJ2-5, the V gene TRBV28, with TRBD2 matching over 7 bases. Germline assignment: CDR1 MDHEN and CDR2 SYDVKM. There are 13 residues in the CDR3. The CDR3 is CASDREAEETKYF. CDR3 nucleotide sequence: TGTGCCAGCGATCGGGAGGCCGAAGAGACCAAGTACTTC.

At least ten counts were recorded for this clonotype. The chain uses TRBV4-1 and TRBJ1-1; D unresolved. Germline loops: CDR1 MGHRA, CDR2 YSYEKL. V gave up 2 bases and J gave up 0 bases, with 19 bases separating them. This CDR3 is 18 amino acids long. Written as DNA, the CDR3 is TGCGCCAGCAGCCAAATTGACATGGGGTTCCTTATGAACACTGAAGCTTTCTTT. Protein sequence: CASSQIDMGFLMNTEAFF.

This clonotype was seen ten or more times. V usage is TRBV7-9 and J usage is TRBJ2-1; TRBD2 aligns across 13 bases. Germline V gene lookup returns CDR1 SEHNR and CDR2 FQNEAQ (reference sequence). The CDR3 contains 19 residues. The V segment lost 4 bases and the J segment 7 bases; nucleotides outside the gene matches: 16. CDR3 residues: CASSSEGLAGDLLWNEQFF. The CDR3 coding sequence is TGTGCCAGCAGCTCCGAAGGACTAGCGGGGGACCTTCTATGGAATGAGCAGTTCTTC.

The chain employs TRBV28 and TRBJ2-7; 7 nucleotides align to TRBD1. Germline V gene data show CDR1 as MDHEN and CDR2 as SYDVKM. This CDR3 has 19 amino acids. J lost 4 bases, V lost 4 bases, and 22 bases had no gene match. CDR3 coding DNA: TGTGCCAGCAGTTGTAAAACTGTAGTGTCGGGACAGTGCCTATACGAGCAGTACTTC. Amino acids: CASSCKTVVSGQCLYEQYF.

This clonotype was counted between two and nine times. This rearrangement joins TRBV6-5 to TRBJ2-1; 13 positions agree with TRBD2. J was trimmed by 8 bases and V by 5 bases; bases with no gene match: 12. The CDR3 loop spans 17 amino acids. Germline values: CDR1 MNHEY, CDR2 SVGAGI. The CDR3 DNA follows: TGTGCCAGCAGTAGACCACTAGCGGGAGGGTTTGTCGATGAGCAGTTCTTC. It yields the protein CASSRPLAGGFVDEQFF.

The V and J genes are TRBV19 and TRBJ1-2; 7 positions match TRBD1. Germline-derived CDR1 and CDR2 are LNHDA and SQIVND (reference sequence). V gave up 9 bases and J gave up 6 bases; unmatched junction bases: 10. The CDR3 spans 13 residues. In DNA form, the CDR3 reads TGTGCCAGCAATTTCCGGACAGGCGATGGCTACACCTTC. Translating it yields CASNFRTGDGYTF. Complete variable domain (other parts from reference TRBV19 and TRBJ1-2): DGGITQSPKYLFRKEGQNVTLSCEQNLNHDAMYWYRQDPGQGLRLIYYSQIVNDFQKGDIAEGYSVSREKKESFPLTVTSAQKNPTAFYLCASNFRTGDGYTFGSGTRLTVV.

This clonotype was seen many times. This chain uses TRBV15 with TRBJ2-2; D unclear. V was pared by 3 bases and J by 6 bases, with 11 bases between. The CDR3 loop spans 14 amino acids. Germline values: CDR1 LNHNV, CDR2 YYDKDF (reference sequence). The CDR3 loop reads CATSSDSIAGELFF. The CDR3 DNA follows: TGTGCCACCAGCAGCGATAGTATCGCCGGGGAGCTGTTTTTT.

This clonotype was found many times. V gene TRBV7-8 combines with J gene TRBJ2-1; D unclear. Germline-derived CDR1 and CDR2 are SGHVS and FQNEAQ. The CDR3 sequence is 15 residues long. The V gene lost 1 base and the J gene lost 9 bases, with 16 bases spanning the gap. Written as DNA, the CDR3 is TGTGCCAGCAGCTTAGGGGTTGCTGCCGCGGTTGAGCAGTTCTTC. Encoded protein: CASSLGVAAAVEQFF.

This clonotype was detected many times. The gene calls are TRBV28 and TRBJ2-5; the match to TRBD1 covers 10 bases. CDR1 is MDHEN and CDR2 is SYDVKM in the germline V gene. V gave up 8 bases and J gave up 0 bases; unmatched junction bases: 9. The length of the CDR3 is 16 residues. The DNA of the CDR3 is TGTGCCAGCCCACCCTCCGGGACAGGGGACCAAGAGACCCAGTACTTC. It encodes CASPPSGTGDQETQYF.

The V gene is TRBV10-3, the J gene TRBJ2-7; 10 bases map to TRBD2. V was pared by 4 bases and J by 7 bases, with 13 bases of the junction left unmatched. CDR1 is ENHRY and CDR2 is SYGVKD in the germline V gene. This CDR3 has 16 amino acids. The CDR3 coding sequence is TGTGCCATCAGTGCAAGCTTAGCGGGAGGAGTGGGGGAGCAGTACTTC. As protein: CAISASLAGGVGEQYF.

This clonotype has a count of ten or more. The rearrangement links TRBV4-2 to TRBJ1-2; D not resolved. The CDR3 extends over 16 amino acids. V lost 1 base, J lost 6 bases, and 18 bases lay in between. CDR1 is LGHNA, CDR2 YNFKEQ, per germline. CDR3 in DNA: TGTGCCAGCAGCCAAGTAGGAGACAAGGTCCTCAATGGCTACACCTTC. Translation: CASSQVGDKVLNGYTF.

This clonotype appeared many times. CDR3 sequence: CASSYSIVGTGRRSNQPQHF. The CDR3 DNA reads TGTGCCAGCAGTTACTCGATAGTAGGGACAGGGAGGCGAAGCAATCAGCCCCAGCATTTT. The V and J genes are TRBV6-2 or TRBV6-3 and TRBJ1-5; TRBD1 aligns across 9 bases. The CDR3 is made up of 20 amino acids. Looked up from germline, CDR1 is MNHEY and CDR2 is SVGEGT. V lost 0 bases to trimming and J lost 1 base; unmatched junction nucleotides: 13.

At least ten counts were recorded for this clonotype. V is TRBV7-8 and J is TRBJ1-5, with 7 bases that match TRBD1. Germline V gives CDR1 SGHVS, CDR2 FQNEAQ. This CDR3 has 16 residues. V was clipped by 1 base and J by 4 bases; unmatched bases: 7. CDR3 in amino acids: CASSLVRWDRNQPQHF. The CDR3 DNA is TGTGCCAGCAGCTTAGTAAGGTGGGACAGAAATCAGCCCCAGCATTTT. Full variable domain (missing parts from reference TRBV7-8 and TRBJ1-5): GAGVSQSPRYKVAKRGQDVALRCDPISGHVSLFWYQQALGQGPEFLTYFQNEAQLDKSGLPSDRFFAERPEGSVSTLKIQRTQQEDSAVYLCASSLVRWDRNQPQHFGDGTRLSIL.

This clonotype was recorded many times. J is TRBJ2-2 and V is TRBV5-4; tentatively, D is TRBD2 (7 bases). V was shortened by 4 bases and J by 6 bases, with 16 bases between the two germline ends. CDR3 length: 15 residues. Germline V gene lookup returns CDR1 SGHNT and CDR2 YYREEE (reference sequence). The DNA of the CDR3 is TGTGCCAGCAGCGCGTCATGGGGGGGCTCCGGGGAGCTGTTTTTT. Translated, it gives CASSASWGGSGELFF. The whole variable domain, remainder taken from reference TRBV5-4 and TRBJ2-2, is ETGVTQSPTHLIKTRGQQVTLRCSSQSGHNTVSWYQQALGQGPQFIFQYYREEENGRGNFPPRFSGLQFPNYSSELNVNALELDDSALYLCASSASWGGSGELFFGEGSRLTVL.

This clonotype came up many times. V is TRBV7-9 and J is TRBJ2-7; the D gene is possibly TRBD2 (5 bases). The CDR3 is 14 amino acids. The germline V gene has CDR1 SEHNR and CDR2 FQNEAQ (reference sequence). The ends were cut back, 0 bases at V and 3 bases at J, with 9 bases in the middle. The chain's CDR3 is CASSLAGSRYEQYF. CDR3 DNA sequence: TGTGCCAGCAGCTTAGCGGGGAGTCGCTACGAGCAGTACTTC. The full variable domain, completed using reference TRBV7-9 and TRBJ2-7, is DTGVSQNPRHKITKRGQNVTFRCDPISEHNRLYWYRQTLGQGPEFLTYFQNEAQLEKSRLLSDRFSAERPKGSFSTLEIQRTEQGDSAMYLCASSLAGSRYEQYFGPGTRLTVT.

This clonotype was found many times. V usage is TRBV5-1 and J usage is TRBJ2-2; unclear D gene. Per the germline V gene, CDR1 is SGHRS and CDR2 is YFSETQ. The length of the CDR3 is 12 residues. V was clipped by 7 bases and J by 6 bases, with 10 bases between them. The CDR3 DNA follows: TGCGCCAGCCAATGGTCGGCCGGGGAGCTGTTTTTT. It codes for CASQWSAGELFF.

This clonotype was recorded many times. The chain combines TRBV29-1 with TRBJ1-1; the D is unclear. Germline assignment: CDR1 SQVTM and CDR2 ANQGSEA. The CDR3 totals 11 residues. Trimming took 4 bases from V and 0 from J, leaving 3 bases between them. CDR3 residues: CSVVLNTEAFF. The DNA of the CDR3 is TGCAGCGTTGTCTTGAACACTGAAGCTTTCTTT.

This clonotype was counted many times. The V and J genes are TRBV5-1 and TRBJ2-1; D might be TRBD1 or TRBD2, each matching 5 bases. This CDR3 is built from 18 residues. The germline V and J ends were trimmed by 2 bases and 8 bases, with 26 bases remaining between them. Per the germline V gene, CDR1 is SGHRS and CDR2 is YFSETQ. CDR3 DNA: TGCGCCAGCAGCTTAACTTACGGGGCTCAAACATTCAAGGATGAGCAGTTCTTC. It specifies CASSLTYGAQTFKDEQFF.

This clonotype was found many times. This chain joins TRBV15 and TRBJ2-7; 7 bases map to TRBD2. The germline V gene encodes CDR1 LNHNV and CDR2 YYDKDF (reference sequence). CDR3 length: 16 amino acids. V was clipped by 3 bases and J by 2 bases; unmatched bases: 10. The CDR3 bases are TGTGCCACCAGCAGGGTTGGAGCGGGGACGACCTACGAGCAGTACTTC. Amino acid sequence: CATSRVGAGTTYEQYF.

Ten or more counts support this clonotype. The genes are TRBV5-1 and TRBJ2-5, with 11 bases matching TRBD1. This CDR3 is 16 amino acids long. Per the germline V gene, CDR1 is SGHRS and CDR2 is YFSETQ. The junction had 8 bases not matched to a gene; V was cut back by 0 bases and J by 7 bases. The CDR3 DNA follows: TGCGCCAGCAGCTTGGCGGACAGGGGGCGCTTGGTGACCCAGTACTTC. This gives the protein CASSLADRGRLVTQYF.

This clonotype was recorded many times. The genes are TRBV6-5 and TRBJ1-1; D uncertain. The V end was cut by 0 bases, the J end by 5 bases, with 7 bases between. Germline loops: CDR1 MNHEY, CDR2 SVGAGI. This CDR3 spans 13 amino acids. CDR3 amino acids: CASSYSFQTEAFF. CDR3 coding DNA: TGTGCCAGCAGTTACTCGTTTCAGACTGAAGCTTTCTTT.

In its sample, this clonotype was seen many times. The CDR3 coding sequence is TGTGCCAGCAGTACGGGACCCGGGACAGCATTCTACGAGCAGTACTTC. This translates into CASSTGPGTAFYEQYF. This sequence joins TRBV27 and TRBJ2-7; TRBD1 matches at 7 bases. The trim removed 5 bases at V and 3 bases at J, leaving 13 bases unmatched. Germline values: CDR1 MNHEY, CDR2 SMNVEV (reference sequence). This CDR3 region has 16 residues.

This clonotype was seen repeatedly, ten times or more. V is TRBV12-3 or TRBV12-4 and J is TRBJ1-1, with 9 bases matching TRBD1. V dropped 6 bases and J dropped 5; count of bases not matched to a gene: 7. The CDR3 is 14 amino acids. CDR3 amino acids: CASRIDRGGTEAFF. CDR3 DNA: TGTGCCAGCAGGATAGACAGGGGGGGAACTGAAGCTTTCTTT.

This clonotype was detected ten times or more. V and J are TRBV24-1 and TRBJ2-6; 10 bases fit TRBD2. The CDR3 is 18 residues long. With 7 bases clipped from V and 0 bases from J, the junction kept 8 bases outside the gene matches. The germline V gene has CDR1 KGHDR and CDR2 SFDVKD. The CDR3 here is CATSPGLAEPSGANVLTF. The CDR3 DNA sequence: TGTGCCACCAGCCCAGGACTAGCGGAACCCTCTGGGGCCAACGTCCTGACTTTC.

This clonotype appeared many times. This chain uses TRBV20-1 with TRBJ2-5; D is ambiguous. Trimming shortened V by 3 bases and J by 4 bases, and 6 bases separated the two germline ends. Germline V CDR1 and CDR2: DFQATT, SNEGSKA (reference sequence). The CDR3 has 11 amino acids. This CDR3 reads CSASWVETQYF. In DNA, the CDR3 is TGCAGTGCTAGTTGGGTAGAGACCCAGTACTTC.

This clonotype was counted ten times or more. The J gene is TRBJ2-1, the V gene TRBV5-1; a weak D match, TRBD2 (5 bases). CDR1 and CDR2 from the germline V gene are SGHRS and YFSETQ. CDR3 length: 15 amino acids. The V end lost 0 bases, the J end lost 7 bases, and 14 bases lay between the germline ends. Written as DNA, the CDR3 is TGCGCCAGCAGCTTGGCCGCGCGGACTGGGAATGAGCAGTTCTTC. This sequence encodes CASSLAARTGNEQFF.

This clonotype was seen ten or more times. The V and J genes are TRBV20-1 and TRBJ1-5; D is perhaps TRBD1 (6 bases). The CDR3 runs 13 residues. Trimming pared 3 bases from V and 6 bases from J, leaving 12 bases between. Germline V gene data show CDR1 as DFQATT and CDR2 as SNEGSKA (reference sequence). The CDR3 reads CSASRGLSQPQHF. CDR3 DNA sequence: TGCAGTGCTAGTCGGGGGCTCTCTCAGCCCCAGCATTTT.

This clonotype occurred many times. The V and J genes are TRBV29-1 and TRBJ2-5; D gene unclear. Germline CDR1 is SQVTM and CDR2 is ANQGSEA. V was cut by 2 bases and J by 3 bases, with 10 bases left in between. This CDR3 region has 13 residues. The CDR3 sequence is CSVEITAKETQYF. Written as DNA, the CDR3 is TGCAGCGTTGAAATTACGGCTAAAGAGACCCAGTACTTC.

This clonotype was detected ten times or more. The J gene is TRBJ2-7, the V gene TRBV10-3, with D possibly being TRBD1 (6 bases). Germline V gene sequence: CDR1 ENHRY, CDR2 SYGVKD. This CDR3 is 17 amino acids long. V lost 0 bases and J 0 bases, leaving 15 bases between the germline ends. CDR3 protein: CAISESMYSGDSYEQYF. The CDR3 nucleotides are TGTGCCATCAGTGAGTCTATGTATTCAGGGGACTCCTACGAGCAGTACTTC.

This clonotype was detected many times. This chain connects TRBV2 to TRBJ2-1, with D possibly TRBD1 on 6 matching bases. Trimming removed 2 bases from V and 10 bases from J, with 15 bases in between. This CDR3 spans 14 amino acids. The germline V gene encodes CDR1 SNHLY and CDR2 FYNNEI. The CDR3 sequence is CASSETVQGLEQFF. The CDR3, as DNA: TGTGCCAGCAGTGAAACCGTACAGGGTCTCGAGCAGTTCTTC.